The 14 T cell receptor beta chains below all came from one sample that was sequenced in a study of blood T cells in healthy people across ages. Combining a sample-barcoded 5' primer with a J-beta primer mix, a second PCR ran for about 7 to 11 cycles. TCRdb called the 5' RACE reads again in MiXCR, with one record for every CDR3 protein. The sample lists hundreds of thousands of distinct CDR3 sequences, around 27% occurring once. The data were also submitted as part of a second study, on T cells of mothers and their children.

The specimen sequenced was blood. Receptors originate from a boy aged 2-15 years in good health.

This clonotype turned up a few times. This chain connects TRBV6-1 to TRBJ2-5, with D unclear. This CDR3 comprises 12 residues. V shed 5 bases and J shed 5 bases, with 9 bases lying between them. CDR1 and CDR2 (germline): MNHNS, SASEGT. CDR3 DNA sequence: TGTGCCAGCAGTCAGGAGTCCGAGACCCAGTACTTC. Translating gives CASSQESETQYF.

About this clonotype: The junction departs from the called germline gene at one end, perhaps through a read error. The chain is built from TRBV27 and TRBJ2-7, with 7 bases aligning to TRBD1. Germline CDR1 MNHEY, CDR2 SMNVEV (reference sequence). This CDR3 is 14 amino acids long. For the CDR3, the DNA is TGTGCCGGCAGTCGACAGGGTATCTCCTACGAGCAGTACTTC. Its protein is CAGSRQGISYEQYF.

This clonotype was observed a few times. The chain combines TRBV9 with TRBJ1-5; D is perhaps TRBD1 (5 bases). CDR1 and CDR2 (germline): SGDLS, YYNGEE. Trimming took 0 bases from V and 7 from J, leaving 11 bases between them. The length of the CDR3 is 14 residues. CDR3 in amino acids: CASSVGGTGQPQHF. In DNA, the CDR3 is TGTGCCAGCAGCGTAGGAGGGACGGGGCAGCCCCAGCATTTT. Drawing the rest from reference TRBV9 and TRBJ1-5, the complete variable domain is DSGVTQTPKHLITATGQRVTLRCSPRSGDLSVYWYQQSLDQGLQFLIQYYNGEERAKGNILERFSAQQFPDLHSELNLSSLELGDSALYFCASSVGGTGQPQHFGDGTRLSIL.

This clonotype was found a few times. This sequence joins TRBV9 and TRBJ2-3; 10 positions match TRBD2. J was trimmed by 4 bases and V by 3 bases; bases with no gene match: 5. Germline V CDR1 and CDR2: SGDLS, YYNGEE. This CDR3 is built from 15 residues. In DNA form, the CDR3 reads TGTGCCAGCAGCGGAGCGGGGGGGGGATCAGATACGCAGTATTTT. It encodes CASSGAGGGSDTQYF.

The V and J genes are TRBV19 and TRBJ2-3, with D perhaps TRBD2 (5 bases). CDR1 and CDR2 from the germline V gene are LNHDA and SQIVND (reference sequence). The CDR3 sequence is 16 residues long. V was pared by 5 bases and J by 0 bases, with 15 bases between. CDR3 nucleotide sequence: TGTGCCAGTAGTCAGAGGGTCATTCCTAGCACAGATACGCAGTATTTT. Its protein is CASSQRVIPSTDTQYF.

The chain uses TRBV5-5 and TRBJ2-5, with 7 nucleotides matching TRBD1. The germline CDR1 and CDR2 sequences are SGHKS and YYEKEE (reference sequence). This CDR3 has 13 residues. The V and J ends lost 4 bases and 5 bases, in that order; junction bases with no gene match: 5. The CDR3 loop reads CASSGGQSETQYF. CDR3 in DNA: TGTGCCAGCAGCGGGGGACAGTCGGAGACCCAGTACTTC.

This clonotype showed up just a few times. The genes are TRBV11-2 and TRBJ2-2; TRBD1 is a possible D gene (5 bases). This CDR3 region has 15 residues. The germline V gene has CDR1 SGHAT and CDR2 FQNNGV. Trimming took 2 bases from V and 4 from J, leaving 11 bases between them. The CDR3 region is CASSLRGAGTGELFF. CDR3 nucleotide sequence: TGTGCCAGCAGCTTACGTGGGGCCGGCACCGGGGAGCTGTTTTTT.

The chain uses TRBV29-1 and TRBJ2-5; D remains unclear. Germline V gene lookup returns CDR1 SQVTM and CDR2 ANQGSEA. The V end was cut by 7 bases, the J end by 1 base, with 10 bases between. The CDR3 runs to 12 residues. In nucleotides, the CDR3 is TGCAGCGCTGACCCAGCCCAAGAGACCCAGTACTTC. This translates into CSADPAQETQYF.

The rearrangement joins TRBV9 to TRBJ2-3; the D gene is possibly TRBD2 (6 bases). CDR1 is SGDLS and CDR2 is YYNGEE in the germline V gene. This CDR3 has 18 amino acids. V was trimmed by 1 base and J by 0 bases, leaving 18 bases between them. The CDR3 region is CASSVYTGVVTSTDTQYF. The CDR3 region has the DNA TGTGCCAGCAGCGTATACACGGGAGTTGTAACTAGCACAGATACGCAGTATTTT.

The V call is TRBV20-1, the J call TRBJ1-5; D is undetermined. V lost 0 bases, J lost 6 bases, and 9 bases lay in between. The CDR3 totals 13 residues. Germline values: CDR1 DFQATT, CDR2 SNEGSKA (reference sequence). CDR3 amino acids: CSARDKLSQPQHF. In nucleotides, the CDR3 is TGCAGTGCTAGAGACAAATTAAGTCAGCCCCAGCATTTT.

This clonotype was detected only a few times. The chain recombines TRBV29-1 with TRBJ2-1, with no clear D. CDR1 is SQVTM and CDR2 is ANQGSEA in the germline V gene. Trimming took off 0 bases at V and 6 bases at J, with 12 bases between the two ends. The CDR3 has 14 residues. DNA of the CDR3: TGCAGCGTTGAAGAGGGTGGAAGGCCCAATGAGCAGTTCTTC. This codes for CSVEEGGRPNEQFF.

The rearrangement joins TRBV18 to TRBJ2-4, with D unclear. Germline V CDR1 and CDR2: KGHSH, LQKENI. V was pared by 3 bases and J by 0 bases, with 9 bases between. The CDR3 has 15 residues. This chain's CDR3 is CASSPDSIAKNIQYF. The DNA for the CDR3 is TGTGCCAGCTCACCTGATTCGATAGCCAAAAACATTCAGTACTTC.

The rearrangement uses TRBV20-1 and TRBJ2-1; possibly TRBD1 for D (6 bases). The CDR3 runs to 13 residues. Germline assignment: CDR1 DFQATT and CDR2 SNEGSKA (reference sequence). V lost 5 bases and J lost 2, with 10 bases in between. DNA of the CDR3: TGCAGTGCTTCAGGGGCGGCCTACAATGAGCAGTTCTTC. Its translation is CSASGAAYNEQFF.

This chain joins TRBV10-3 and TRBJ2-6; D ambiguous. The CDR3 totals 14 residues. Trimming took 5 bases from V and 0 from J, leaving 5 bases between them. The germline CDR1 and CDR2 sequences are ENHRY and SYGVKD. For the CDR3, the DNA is TGTGCCATCAGTCGGAACTCTGGGGCCAACGTCCTGACTTTC. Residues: CAISRNSGANVLTF.